This TCR beta chain was captured in a study of cytomegalovirus exposure and HLA in healthy donors. The PCR had 60 Vbeta and 13 Jbeta primers. Under the authors' procedure: Roughly 11 million shared chains were among around 80 million unique TCR beta chains counted in a later analysis. The protocol was immunoSEQ multiplex PCR, while the TCRdb copy is restricted to in-frame clones and leaves out a portion. That table supplies the V and J calls and clone size; D and trimming were determined from the DNA. The sample shows more than 85,000 clones, 55% to 75% of them seen only once. The V and J ends lost 0 bases and 6 bases, in that order; junction bases with no gene match: 10. The CDR3 contains 17 residues. The germline V gene encodes CDR1 LNHNV and CDR2 YYDKDF (reference sequence).

Source material: PBMCs. The V and J genes are TRBV15 and TRBJ1-4, with 7 positions matching TRBD1. The receptor comes from a woman aged 70-85 years in good health and CMV-seropositive. In DNA form, the CDR3 reads TGTGCCACCAGCAGAGATGAAGCGGCAGGGGGTGATGAAAAACTGTTTTTT. It is translated as CATSRDEAAGGDEKLFF.